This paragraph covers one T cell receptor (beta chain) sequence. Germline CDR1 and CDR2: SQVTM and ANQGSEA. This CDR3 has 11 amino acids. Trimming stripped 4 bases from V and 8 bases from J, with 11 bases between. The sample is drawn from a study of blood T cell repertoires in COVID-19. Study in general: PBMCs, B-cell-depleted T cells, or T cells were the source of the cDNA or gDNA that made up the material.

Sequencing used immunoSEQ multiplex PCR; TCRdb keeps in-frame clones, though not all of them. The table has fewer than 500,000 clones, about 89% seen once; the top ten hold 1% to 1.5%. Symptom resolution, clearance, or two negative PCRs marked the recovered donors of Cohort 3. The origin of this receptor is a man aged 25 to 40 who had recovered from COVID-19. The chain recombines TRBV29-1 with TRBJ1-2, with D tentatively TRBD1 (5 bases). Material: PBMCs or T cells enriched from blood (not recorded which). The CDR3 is CSVAGSGGYTF. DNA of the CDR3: TGCAGCGTTGCAGGGTCCGGCGGCTACACCTTC.